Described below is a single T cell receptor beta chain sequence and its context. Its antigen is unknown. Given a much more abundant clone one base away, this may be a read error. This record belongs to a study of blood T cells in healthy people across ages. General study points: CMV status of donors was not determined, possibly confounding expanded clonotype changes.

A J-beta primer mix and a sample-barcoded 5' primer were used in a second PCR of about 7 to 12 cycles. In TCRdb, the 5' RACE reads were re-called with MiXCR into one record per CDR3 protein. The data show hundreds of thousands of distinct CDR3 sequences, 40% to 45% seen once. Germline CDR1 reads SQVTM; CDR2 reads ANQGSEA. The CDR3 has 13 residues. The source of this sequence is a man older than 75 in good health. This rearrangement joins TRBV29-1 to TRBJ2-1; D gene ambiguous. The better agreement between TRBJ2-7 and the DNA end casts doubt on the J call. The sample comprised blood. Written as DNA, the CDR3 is TGCAGCGTTCCTGTACAGTCCTACAATGAGCAGTACTTC. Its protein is CSVPVQSYNEQYF.